These 27 T cell receptor beta chains were all obtained from the same sample, sequenced in a study of cytomegalovirus exposure and HLA in healthy donors. Primers included in the PCR were 60 Vbeta and 13 Jbeta primers. The protocol was immunoSEQ multiplex PCR, while the TCRdb copy is restricted to in-frame clones and leaves out a portion. This listing includes 100,000 to 150,000 clones. The sequenced sample consisted of PBMCs. The receptor set was obtained from a man in his late teens or twenties in good health and CMV-seronegative.

The V gene is TRBV6-1, the J gene TRBJ2-7; TRBD1 matches at 7 bases. Germline lookup yields CDR1 MNHNS and CDR2 SASEGT. The junction had 5 bases not matched to a gene; V was cut back by 3 bases and J by 3 bases. The CDR3 runs 14 residues. CDR3 protein: CASSDGTANYEQYF. CDR3 DNA: TGTGCCAGCAGTGACGGGACAGCGAACTACGAGCAGTACTTC.

The chain combines TRBV28 with TRBJ1-5; no reliable D call. The V and J ends lost 7 bases and 7 bases respectively, with 17 bases between them. The CDR3 sequence is 14 residues long. Germline V gene lookup returns CDR1 MDHEN and CDR2 SYDVKM. The CDR3 reads CASTLSRGRQPQHF. In DNA form, the CDR3 reads TGTGCCAGCACCCTCTCACGGGGTCGACAGCCCCAGCATTTT.

The genes are TRBV11-3 and TRBJ1-1, with TRBD1 matching 10 bases. Germline values: CDR1 SGHNT, CDR2 YENEEA. V trimming: 4 bases; J trimming: 3 bases; junction bases outside the gene matches: 5. This CDR3 region has 15 residues. The CDR3: CASSSGQGSDTEAFF. CDR3 nucleotides: TGTGCCAGCAGCTCGGGACAGGGGAGTGACACTGAAGCTTTCTTT.

The CDR3 coding sequence is TGTGCCAGCAGTTTACCCGGTACTAACTATGGCTACACCTTC. This translates into CASSLPGTNYGYTF. This chain uses TRBV28 with TRBJ1-2; the D is unclear. Germline loops: CDR1 MDHEN, CDR2 SYDVKM. V gave up 2 bases and J gave up 0 bases, with 7 bases separating them. The CDR3 extends over 14 amino acids.

The chain recombines TRBV7-9 with TRBJ2-5; maybe TRBD2 (5 bases). Trimming shortened V by 1 base and J by 7 bases, and 10 bases separated the two germline ends. Germline CDR1 and CDR2: SEHNR and FQNEAQ (reference sequence). CDR3 length equals 13 residues. This CDR3 reads CASSLGGQATQYF. In DNA, the CDR3 is TGTGCCAGCAGCTTAGGAGGGCAGGCGACCCAGTACTTC. Full variable domain (missing parts from reference TRBV7-9 and TRBJ2-5): DTGVSQNPRHKITKRGQNVTFRCDPISEHNRLYWYRQTLGQGPEFLTYFQNEAQLEKSRLLSDRFSAERPKGSFSTLEIQRTEQGDSAMYLCASSLGGQATQYFGPGTRLLVL.

The chain couples TRBV7-9 to TRBJ2-7; D might be TRBD2 (7 bases). Trimming removed 5 bases from V and 6 bases from J, with 23 bases in between. The CDR3 sequence is 16 residues long. Germline assignment: CDR1 SEHNR and CDR2 FQNEAQ (reference sequence). CDR3 sequence (DNA): TGTGCCAGCAGCCCCTGGGGGGGCGTTTCCCCAACCGAGCAGTACTTC. Its protein product is CASSPWGGVSPTEQYF.

CDR3 amino acids: CASSSDRENTEAFF. The CDR3 DNA follows: TGTGCCAGCAGCTCAGACAGGGAGAACACTGAAGCTTTCTTT. The gene calls are TRBV7-3 and TRBJ1-1; TRBD1 agrees at 7 bases. V trimming: 4 bases; J trimming: 1 base; junction bases outside the gene matches: 3. CDR1 is SGHTA, CDR2 FQGTGA, per germline. The CDR3 is 14 residues long.

The chain couples TRBV6-5 to TRBJ1-5, with TRBD1 as a possible D gene (5 bases). Germline loops: CDR1 MNHEY, CDR2 SVGAGI. This CDR3 is 15 amino acids long. With 6 bases removed from V and 0 bases from J, the gap between germline ends came to 12 bases. CDR3 DNA sequence: TGTGCCAGCAGCCAGGGCCTTTATAGCAATCAGCCCCAGCATTTT. Translation gives CASSQGLYSNQPQHF.

V gene TRBV10-3 combines with J gene TRBJ2-7, with TRBD1 identical over 7 bases. V was pared by 2 bases and J by 2 bases, with 3 bases of the junction left unmatched. CDR3 length: 14 amino acids. Germline V gene lookup returns CDR1 ENHRY and CDR2 SYGVKD. Written as DNA, the CDR3 is TGTGCCATCAGTGAGGCCGACAGGGCCTACGAGCAGTACTTC. This sequence encodes CAISEADRAYEQYF.

The chain employs TRBV7-2 and TRBJ1-3; no definite D call. V shed 4 bases and J shed 0 bases, with 13 bases lying between them. The germline V gene encodes CDR1 SGHTA and CDR2 FQGNSA. This CDR3 region has 16 residues. CDR3 bases: TGTGCCAGCAGCTCCCAAGCTATCCACTCTGGAAACACCATATATTTT. It codes for CASSSQAIHSGNTIYF.

This chain links TRBV10-3 with TRBJ1-2, with D unclear. Germline lookup yields CDR1 ENHRY and CDR2 SYGVKD. The V end lost 4 bases, the J end lost 4 bases, and 10 bases lay between the germline ends. The length of the CDR3 is 13 residues. The CDR3 loop is CAISAGWSYGYTF. The CDR3, as DNA: TGTGCCATCAGTGCGGGGTGGAGCTATGGCTACACCTTC.

V and J are TRBV6-5 and TRBJ2-7; 8 bases are a match to TRBD1. Germline V CDR1 and CDR2: MNHEY, SVGAGI. This CDR3 is 14 amino acids long. The V segment lost 0 bases and the J segment 5 bases; nucleotides outside the gene matches: 3. The CDR3 bases are TGTGCCAGCAGTTACTCGACAGGGGACCACGAGCAGTACTTC. Translating gives CASSYSTGDHEQYF.

J is TRBJ2-7 and V is TRBV28; D is possibly TRBD1 (6 bases). The CDR3 is made up of 14 amino acids. Germline assignment: CDR1 MDHEN and CDR2 SYDVKM. V was pared by 8 bases and J by 1 base, with 15 bases between. Here the CDR3 reads CASVWTAQSYEQYF. The CDR3, as DNA: TGTGCCAGCGTCTGGACAGCCCAATCCTACGAGCAGTACTTC.

The V and J genes are TRBV28 and TRBJ2-5; 8 bases fit TRBD1. Germline V gene lookup returns CDR1 MDHEN and CDR2 SYDVKM. The CDR3 sequence is 17 residues long. J lost 4 bases, V lost 8 bases, and 18 bases had no gene match. The CDR3 nucleotides are TGTGCCAGCTACTCAACGCAGGGGGCCGCGGGGAGAGAGACCCAGTACTTC. It yields the protein CASYSTQGAAGRETQYF.

The chain employs TRBV27 and TRBJ1-5; no clear D. Between the trimmed V and J ends, which lost 0 bases and 1 base, there was a span of 13 bases. Per the germline V gene, CDR1 is MNHEY and CDR2 is SMNVEV (reference sequence). The CDR3 consists of 17 residues. CDR3 amino acids: CASSLSQNTGSNQPQHF. CDR3 DNA: TGTGCCAGCAGTTTATCGCAGAATACGGGAAGCAATCAGCCCCAGCATTTT.

This chain joins TRBV5-1 and TRBJ2-7, with no clear D. CDR1 and CDR2 from the germline V gene are SGHRS and YFSETQ. V was trimmed by 0 bases and J by 5 bases, leaving 12 bases between them. This CDR3 has 14 amino acids. Here the CDR3 DNA reads TGCGCCAGCAGCTTGGACGTGAGTCCTAACGAGCAGTACTTC. It yields the protein CASSLDVSPNEQYF. Variable domain in full (rest from reference TRBV5-1 and TRBJ2-7): KAGVTQTPRYLIKTRGQQVTLSCSPISGHRSVSWYQQTPGQGLQFLFEYFSETQRNKGNFPGRFSGRQFSNSRSEMNVSTLELGDSALYLCASSLDVSPNEQYFGPGTRLTVT.

As DNA, the CDR3 is TGTGCCAGCAGCCCCAGGGGGTTCAGTTCAGATACGCAGTATTTT. Encoded protein: CASSPRGFSSDTQYF. J is TRBJ2-3 and V is TRBV11-2; 7 bases align to TRBD1. With 5 bases clipped from V and 4 bases from J, the junction kept 9 bases outside the gene matches. Per germline, CDR1 SGHAT and CDR2 FQNNGV. CDR3 length equals 15 residues.

V usage is TRBV6-1 and J usage is TRBJ2-5; 12 bases align to TRBD2. Germline-derived CDR1 and CDR2 are MNHNS and SASEGT. Trimming removed 4 bases from V and 0 bases from J; junction bases left unmatched: 6. The CDR3 sequence is 17 residues long. CDR3 loop: CASSVLAGGSYQETQYF. CDR3 sequence (DNA): TGTGCCAGCAGTGTCCTAGCGGGAGGGTCGTACCAAGAGACCCAGTACTTC.

This chain connects TRBV6-5 to TRBJ2-1; TRBD1 might be the D (5 bases). The length of the CDR3 is 13 residues. CDR1 is MNHEY, CDR2 SVGAGI, per germline. Trimming cost V 0 bases and J 10 bases, with 10 bases left between them. The chain's CDR3 is CASSYSIRTEQFF. DNA of the CDR3: TGTGCCAGCAGTTACTCGATCCGGACAGAGCAGTTCTTC.

A remark on this clone: Germline and junction disagree at one end, which may indicate a read error. This chain uses TRBV29-1 with TRBJ2-7; D may be TRBD1 (6 bases). The CDR3 has 13 residues. CDR1 and CDR2 (germline): SQVTM, ANQGSEA. This chain's CDR3 is CSAETASRGEQYF. CDR3 sequence (DNA): TGCAGCGCTGAAACGGCCTCCAGGGGCGAGCAGTACTTC.

The chain links TRBV2 to TRBJ2-4; perhaps TRBD2 as D (5 bases). V lost 4 bases, J lost 6 bases, and 16 bases lay in between. From germline, CDR1 is SNHLY and CDR2 FYNNEI. This CDR3 spans 15 amino acids. The CDR3, as DNA: TGTGCCAGCAGTGGGGAGCCCGGAAAAGGAAACATTCAGTACTTC. Translation gives CASSGEPGKGNIQYF.

The chain joins TRBV27 to TRBJ2-7; 8 nucleotides align to TRBD1. The V segment lost 6 bases and the J segment 0 bases; nucleotides outside the gene matches: 7. Germline V gives CDR1 MNHEY, CDR2 SMNVEV (reference sequence). This CDR3 is 15 amino acids long. CDR3 amino acids: CASSMKQGDSYEQYF. Here the CDR3 DNA reads TGTGCCAGCAGCATGAAACAGGGGGACTCCTACGAGCAGTACTTC.

The genes are TRBV7-6 and TRBJ2-2, with TRBD1 matching 8 bases. The CDR3 extends over 15 amino acids. Germline CDR1 is SGHVS and CDR2 is FNYEAQ. With 6 bases clipped from V and 1 base from J, the junction kept 4 bases outside the gene matches. CDR3 in amino acids: CASRLGTGNTGELFF. The CDR3 DNA reads TGTGCCAGCAGACTGGGGACAGGGAACACCGGGGAGCTGTTTTTT.

The V gene is TRBV19, the J gene TRBJ1-1; D remains unclear. V was cut by 4 bases and J by 0 bases, with 12 bases left in between. The germline CDR1 and CDR2 sequences are LNHDA and SQIVND (reference sequence). The CDR3 is made up of 15 amino acids. The CDR3 nucleotides are TGTGCCAGTAGTACCCGGACTGGGATGAACACTGAAGCTTTCTTT. Translation gives CASSTRTGMNTEAFF. The variable domain in full, with the rest retrieved from reference TRBV19 and TRBJ1-1, is DGGITQSPKYLFRKEGQNVTLSCEQNLNHDAMYWYRQDPGQGLRLIYYSQIVNDFQKGDIAEGYSVSREKKESFPLTVTSAQKNPTAFYLCASSTRTGMNTEAFFGQGTRLTVV.

This sequence joins TRBV19 and TRBJ1-1, with D unresolved. Deletions cut 3 bases from V and 1 base from J, with 9 bases between. Germline V gives CDR1 LNHDA, CDR2 SQIVND (reference sequence). The CDR3 has 14 residues. The CDR3 nucleotides are TGTGCCAGTAGTATTGGTCCAGGGAACACTGAAGCTTTCTTT. Protein sequence: CASSIGPGNTEAFF.

This chain uses TRBV11-2 with TRBJ1-5; no definite D call. Deletions cut 1 base from V and 0 bases from J, with 7 bases between. Germline CDR1 reads SGHAT; CDR2 reads FQNNGV. The CDR3 covers 15 residues. DNA for the CDR3: TGTGCCAGCAGCTTAGGCCAGGCTAGCAATCAGCCCCAGCATTTT. It encodes CASSLGQASNQPQHF. Full variable domain (missing parts from reference TRBV11-2 and TRBJ1-5): EAGVAQSPRYKIIEKRQSVAFWCNPISGHATLYWYQQILGQGPKLLIQFQNNGVVDDSQLPKDRFSAERLKGVDSTLKIQPAKLEDSAVYLCASSLGQASNQPQHFGDGTRLSIL.

DNA of the CDR3: TGTGCCAGTAGTATGAGGGTGGGTAATCACAATCAGCCCCAGCATTTT. Encoded protein: CASSMRVGNHNQPQHF. The genes are TRBV19 and TRBJ1-5, with D uncertain. CDR3 length equals 16 residues. Germline-derived CDR1 and CDR2 are LNHDA and SQIVND (reference sequence). V lost 3 bases and J 3 bases, leaving 15 bases between the germline ends.